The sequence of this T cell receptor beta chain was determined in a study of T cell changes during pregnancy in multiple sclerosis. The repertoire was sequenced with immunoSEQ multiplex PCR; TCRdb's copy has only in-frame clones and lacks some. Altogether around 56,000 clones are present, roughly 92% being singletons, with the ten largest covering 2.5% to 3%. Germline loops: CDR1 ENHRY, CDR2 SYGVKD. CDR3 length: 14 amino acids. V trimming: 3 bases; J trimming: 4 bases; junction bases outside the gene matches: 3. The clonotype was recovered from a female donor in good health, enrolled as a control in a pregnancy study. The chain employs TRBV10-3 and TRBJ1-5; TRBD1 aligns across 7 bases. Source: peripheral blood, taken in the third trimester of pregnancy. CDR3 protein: CAISEGTVNQPQHF. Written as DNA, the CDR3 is TGTGCCATCAGTGAAGGGACAGTTAATCAGCCCCAGCATTTT.